This section outlines one TCR beta chain sequence together with its context. Germline V gene data show CDR1 as MNHNY and CDR2 as SVGAGI (reference sequence). This CDR3 region has 14 residues. V was clipped by 6 bases and J by 6 bases; unmatched bases: 8. TCRdb's copy holds only in-frame clones and misses some; the assay was immunoSEQ multiplex PCR. In the table there are 25,000 to 35,000 clones, roughly nine tenths of which are singletons. This sample is drawn from a study of blood T cell repertoires in COVID-19. Overall study context: Some COVID-19 samples were acute and others convalescent; all came from the United States, Italy and Spain.

The sequenced material came from peripheral blood. The V call is TRBV6-6, the J call TRBJ1-5; 7 bases agree with TRBD1. The sequence derives from a human donor with acute or convalescent COVID-19. The donor label of this sample is uncertain. CDR3 amino acids: CASSFSGGSQPQHF. In DNA form, the CDR3 reads TGTGCCAGCAGCTTTTCAGGGGGTAGTCAGCCCCAGCATTTT.